The next 17 T cell receptor beta chains were all read from a single sample in a study of persistence of HIV-infected CD4 T cells. Their specific antigens are unknown. The libraries were made with immunoSEQ version 4 in survey mode. Clones were read by immunoSEQ multiplex PCR, and TCRdb kept only the in-frame ones, dropping some. This sample has 40,000 to 50,000 clones; about 80% occur once, and the top ten carry about 3%. Lysates of CMV-infected fibroblasts at 9 to 10 ug/mL stimulated these cells. Sorted nonresponding memory CD4+ T cells were CD40L-negative, CD69-negative, CD45RO-high. The specimen was CD4+ T cells sorted from PBMCs after roughly 18-hour stimulation, collected from a patient who received antiretroviral therapy. These receptors originate from an adult man with HIV who was CMV-seropositive.

This chain joins TRBV2 and TRBJ1-5; TRBD1 matches at 8 bases. J lost 1 base, V lost 5 bases, and 7 bases had no gene match. Germline CDR1 SNHLY, CDR2 FYNNEI. The CDR3 is 16 amino acids. CDR3 sequence: CASSRLGTGSNQPQHF. The CDR3 coding sequence is TGTGCCAGCAGTAGATTAGGGACAGGAAGCAATCAGCCCCAGCATTTT.

This clone was picked up a small number of times. The chain's CDR3 is CASSRTGNHYGYTF. The CDR3 DNA sequence: TGTGCCAGCTCACGTACGGGCAACCACTATGGCTACACCTTC. This chain joins TRBV9 and TRBJ1-2; D uncertain. Germline lookup yields CDR1 SGDLS and CDR2 YYNGEE. Trimming took off 7 bases at V and 3 bases at J, with 16 bases between the two ends. This CDR3 is built from 14 residues.

This chain links TRBV19 with TRBJ1-2; 7 nucleotides agree with TRBD1. Germline V gene sequence: CDR1 LNHDA, CDR2 SQIVND (reference sequence). CDR3 length: 15 amino acids. V gave up 6 bases and J gave up 1 base; unmatched junction bases: 8. CDR3 nucleotides: TGTGCCAGTAGAGATGGGACAGTATTTAACTATGGCTACACCTTC. Translated: CASRDGTVFNYGYTF.

The gene calls are TRBV19 and TRBJ1-1; 9 bases line up with TRBD1. Looked up from germline, CDR1 is LNHDA and CDR2 is SQIVND (reference sequence). The V gene end was trimmed by 5 bases and the J gene end by 4 bases; junction bases not matched to a gene: 2. CDR3 length equals 13 residues. The CDR3 DNA reads TGTGCCAGTAGTCCGGACAGGGGCACTGAAGCTTTCTTT. Protein: CASSPDRGTEAFF.

As concerns this clone: Its ends do not fully match the called genes, so a read error is possible. The gene calls are TRBV5-5 and TRBJ1-2; D unresolved. The germline gives CDR1 SGHKS, CDR2 YYEKEE (reference sequence). The CDR3 covers 14 residues. CDR3 DNA sequence: TGTGCCAGCAGCTTGCAGACTTCTAACTATGGCCACACCTTC. As protein: CASSLQTSNYGHTF. Looking up the rest from reference TRBV5-5 and TRBJ1-2 gives the full variable domain: DAGVTQSPTHLIKTRGQQVTLRCSPISGHKSVSWYQQVLGQGPQFIFQYYEKEERGRGNFPDRFSARQFPNYSSELNVNALLLGDSALYLCASSLQTSNYGHTFGSGTRLTVV.

V is TRBV29-1 and J is TRBJ1-1; 7 bases line up with TRBD1. The CDR3 is 10 residues long. Trimming took 8 bases from V and 5 from J; bases not matched to a gene: 2. Germline CDR1 and CDR2: SQVTM and ANQGSEA. CDR3 sequence reads: CSSGGTEAFF. The CDR3 coding sequence is TGCAGCTCAGGGGGAACTGAAGCTTTCTTT.

This chain connects TRBV20-1 to TRBJ1-4; tentatively, D is TRBD1 (5 bases). The CDR3 sequence is 11 residues long. Germline-derived CDR1 and CDR2 are DFQATT and SNEGSKA (reference sequence). The CDR3 region is CSSQGNEKLFF. The CDR3 coding sequence is TGCAGCTCTCAGGGTAATGAAAAACTGTTTTTT.

The rearrangement joins TRBV28 to TRBJ1-3; a possible D gene is TRBD1 (5 bases). Trimming took off 5 bases at V and 0 bases at J, with 11 bases between the two ends. CDR1 and CDR2 from the germline V gene are MDHEN and SYDVKM. CDR3 length equals 15 residues. The CDR3 loop is CASSVTANSGNTIYF. The CDR3, as DNA: TGTGCCAGCAGTGTGACAGCCAACTCTGGAAACACCATATATTTT.

The V and J genes are TRBV3-1 (or the pseudogene TRBV3-2) and TRBJ1-2, with D uncertain. CDR1 is LGHDT, CDR2 YNNKEL, per germline (reference sequence). The CDR3 has 12 residues. V was clipped by 6 bases and J by 8 bases, with 13 bases between them. The CDR3 loop reads CASRLSKGGYTF. The CDR3 DNA reads TGTGCCAGCAGGCTAAGTAAGGGAGGCTACACCTTC.

The rearrangement joins TRBV3-1 (or the pseudogene TRBV3-2) to TRBJ1-2; the match to TRBD1 covers 9 bases. The germline V gene encodes CDR1 LGHDT and CDR2 YNNKEL (reference sequence). This CDR3 is built from 14 residues. V lost 4 bases, J lost 7 bases, and 7 bases stayed unmatched. The CDR3 is CASSLGTGPRGYTF. In DNA, the CDR3 is TGTGCCAGCAGCCTTGGGACAGGGCCTCGTGGCTACACCTTC.

This clone has just one count. The rearrangement joins TRBV30 to TRBJ2-1; D assignment may be TRBD1 or TRBD2 (5 bases each). Per the germline V gene, CDR1 is GTSNPN and CDR2 is SVGIG (reference sequence). The length of the CDR3 is 11 residues. Trimming took off 4 bases at V and 10 bases at J, with 11 bases between the two ends. CDR3 sequence reads: CAWTGTIEQFF. CDR3 sequence (DNA): TGTGCCTGGACCGGGACCATCGAGCAGTTCTTC.

This clone appeared a single time. CDR3 region: CASSLEMGSNYGYTF. Here the CDR3 DNA reads TGTGCCAGCAGCTTAGAAATGGGCAGTAACTATGGCTACACCTTC. The V call is TRBV11-1, the J call TRBJ1-2; D uncertain. The V gene's germline CDR1 is SGHAT and CDR2 FQDESV (reference sequence). This CDR3 is built from 15 residues. The V end was cut by 1 base, the J end by 1 base, with 10 bases between.

The chain carries TRBV29-1 and TRBJ1-3; 7 bases are shared with TRBD1. Germline V gene data show CDR1 as SQVTM and CDR2 as ANQGSEA. The CDR3 extends over 13 amino acids. With 6 bases clipped from V and 0 bases from J, the junction kept 2 bases outside the gene matches. The DNA for the CDR3 is TGCAGCGTGACAGGGTCCTCTGGAAACACCATATATTTT. It translates to CSVTGSSGNTIYF.

The V gene is TRBV30, the J gene TRBJ2-1; D not resolved. This CDR3 region has 13 residues. Germline loops: CDR1 GTSNPN, CDR2 SVGIG (reference sequence). V lost 0 bases to trimming and J lost 5 bases, with 8 bases between them. The CDR3 nucleotides are TGTGCCTGGAGTGTTGACTCGGACAATGAGCAGTTCTTC. Encoded protein: CAWSVDSDNEQFF.

The chain joins TRBV3-1 (or the pseudogene TRBV3-2) to TRBJ2-3; 7 nucleotides agree with TRBD2. CDR1 and CDR2 (germline): LGHDT, YNNKEL (reference sequence). After removal of 5 bases from V and 2 bases from J, the junction contained 7 bases not matched to a gene. The CDR3 covers 15 residues. The CDR3 DNA sequence: TGTGCCAGCAGCTTCCATAGCGGGTTCACAGATACGCAGTATTTT. Its translation: CASSFHSGFTDTQYF.

This rearrangement joins TRBV13 to TRBJ2-7; a possible D gene is TRBD2 (6 bases). Trimming removed 2 bases at V and 5 bases at J, with 16 bases between. This CDR3 is 15 amino acids long. Germline values: CDR1 PRHDT, CDR2 FYEKMQ (reference sequence). This chain's CDR3 is CASSLRRDPSDEQYF. The CDR3 region has the DNA TGTGCCAGCAGCTTAAGGAGGGACCCGTCCGACGAGCAGTACTTC.

The chain employs TRBV19 and TRBJ2-7; D remains unclear. This CDR3 is built from 15 residues. Trimming removed 0 bases from V and 3 bases from J, with 12 bases in between. In germline, CDR1 is LNHDA, CDR2 SQIVND (reference sequence). CDR3 loop: CASSIDLVALYEQYF. The CDR3, as DNA: TGTGCCAGTAGTATAGATCTTGTGGCCCTCTACGAGCAGTACTTC.